This T cell receptor (beta chain) is drawn from a study of control samples from healthy donors and cancer patients. Per the germline V gene, CDR1 is SEHNR and CDR2 is FQNEAQ (reference sequence). This CDR3 contains 15 residues. Trimming took 5 bases from V and 6 from J, leaving 19 bases between them. Only in-frame clones appear in the TCRdb table, and some are missing; sequencing was by immunoSEQ multiplex PCR. The repertoire holds around 120,000 clones, with around 87% as singletons. The chain recombines TRBV7-9 with TRBJ1-2; D gene uncertain. The source material was blood. The clonotype originates from a man in his 60s in good health. The CDR3 DNA reads as TGTGCCAGCAGCCTTACGTCAGTACGAACCGATGGCTACACCTTC. Translated: CASSLTSVRTDGYTF.